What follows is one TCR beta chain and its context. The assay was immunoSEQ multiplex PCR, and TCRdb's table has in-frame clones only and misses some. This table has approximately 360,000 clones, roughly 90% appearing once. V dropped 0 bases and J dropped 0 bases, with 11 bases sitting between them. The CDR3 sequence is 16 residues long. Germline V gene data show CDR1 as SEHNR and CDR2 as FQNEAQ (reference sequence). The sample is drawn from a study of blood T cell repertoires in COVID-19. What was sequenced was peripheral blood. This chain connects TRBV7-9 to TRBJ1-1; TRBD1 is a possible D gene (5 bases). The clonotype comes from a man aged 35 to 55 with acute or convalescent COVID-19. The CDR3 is CASSLARGWVNTEAFF. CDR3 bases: TGTGCCAGCAGCTTAGCGCGGGGGTGGGTGAACACTGAAGCTTTCTTT.